Listed here are 20 T cell receptor beta chains from one sample, sequenced in a study of T cell responses to AZD1222 COVID-19 vaccine. TCRdb's table, derived via immunoSEQ multiplex PCR, lists solely in-frame clones and lacks some. Among 90,000 to 120,000 clones, roughly 90% were seen once, and the ten largest hold under 20%. Sequencing used peripheral blood, obtained on day 0 of AZD1222 vaccination. The receptors were gathered from an adult in good health.

This clone was seen just once. CDR3 region: CSVGNGQGNQPQHF. For the CDR3, the DNA is TGCAGCGTTGGGAACGGACAGGGCAATCAGCCCCAGCATTTT. V usage is TRBV29-1 and J usage is TRBJ1-5, with 7 nucleotides matching TRBD1. Trimming cost V 4 bases and J 2 bases; bases outside gene matches: 5. CDR1 and CDR2 from the germline V gene are SQVTM and ANQGSEA. The CDR3 spans 14 residues.

The chain couples TRBV25-1 to TRBJ1-6; D remains unclear. This CDR3 spans 17 amino acids. Per the germline V gene, CDR1 is MGHDK and CDR2 is SYGVNS. The V gene lost 6 bases and the J gene lost 6 bases, with 21 bases spanning the gap. The CDR3 nucleotides read TGTGCCAGCAGCCCACGGGCACACAGCGGTGGTAATTCACCCCTCCACTTT. Translated: CASSPRAHSGGNSPLHF.

This chain uses TRBV20-1 with TRBJ2-7; D is unclear. Germline values: CDR1 DFQATT, CDR2 SNEGSKA (reference sequence). The CDR3 has 12 amino acids. V was trimmed by 3 bases and J by 0 bases, leaving 6 bases between them. CDR3 in DNA: TGCAGTGCTAGTTTCAGCTCCTACGAGCAGTACTTC. Protein sequence: CSASFSSYEQYF.

V gene TRBV6-5 combines with J gene TRBJ1-1; D perhaps matches TRBD1 (5 bases). V dropped 2 bases and J dropped 3 bases, with 10 bases sitting between them. The CDR3 covers 14 residues. The germline CDR1 and CDR2 sequences are MNHEY and SVGAGI. The CDR3 sequence is CASSYRGGDTEAFF. CDR3 sequence (DNA): TGTGCCAGCAGTTACAGGGGTGGTGACACTGAAGCTTTCTTT.

The gene calls are TRBV19 and TRBJ1-2; 12 bases match TRBD1. Germline assignment: CDR1 LNHDA and CDR2 SQIVND (reference sequence). V shed 1 base and J 5 bases; nucleotides not matched to a gene: 11. This CDR3 region has 18 residues. The CDR3 loop is CASSIASGTGGFRYGYTF. In DNA, the CDR3 is TGTGCCAGTAGTATAGCCTCCGGGACAGGGGGCTTCAGATATGGCTACACCTTC.

V usage is TRBV13 and J usage is TRBJ2-7; TRBD1 matches at 8 bases. The V gene's germline CDR1 is PRHDT and CDR2 FYEKMQ (reference sequence). Trimming removed 3 bases from V and 6 bases from J; junction bases left unmatched: 4. This CDR3 is 13 amino acids long. The CDR3 protein is CASSFSRGREQYF. CDR3 coding DNA: TGTGCCAGCAGCTTCTCCAGGGGGCGCGAGCAGTACTTC.

The chain uses TRBV4-2 and TRBJ1-2; no clear D. Per germline, CDR1 LGHNA and CDR2 YNFKEQ. CDR3 length: 15 residues. Trimming pared 0 bases from V and 4 bases from J, leaving 12 bases between. The CDR3 region is CASSQENRDTYGYTF. The CDR3 DNA follows: TGTGCCAGCAGCCAAGAAAACCGCGACACCTATGGCTACACCTTC.

The chain uses TRBV19 and TRBJ2-7; tentatively, D is TRBD2 (5 bases). The CDR3 contains 14 residues. Germline-derived CDR1 and CDR2 are LNHDA and SQIVND (reference sequence). Trimming took 0 bases from V and 7 from J, leaving 13 bases between them. In nucleotides, the CDR3 is TGTGCCAGTAGTATAGACACCGTTCGAGGGGAGCAGTACTTC. It codes for CASSIDTVRGEQYF. Drawing the rest from reference TRBV19 and TRBJ2-7, the complete variable domain is DGGITQSPKYLFRKEGQNVTLSCEQNLNHDAMYWYRQDPGQGLRLIYYSQIVNDFQKGDIAEGYSVSREKKESFPLTVTSAQKNPTAFYLCASSIDTVRGEQYFGPGTRLTVT.

This clone was observed once. The chain is built from TRBV7-7 and TRBJ2-2, with D perhaps matching TRBD1 (5 bases). Trimming took 1 base from V and 4 from J, leaving 13 bases between them. Germline loops: CDR1 SSHAT, CDR2 FNYEAQ (reference sequence). The CDR3 covers 16 residues. The CDR3 region is CASSLGQGMSTGELFF. CDR3 DNA sequence: TGTGCCAGCAGCTTAGGCCAGGGAATGAGCACCGGGGAGCTGTTTTTT.

This chain links TRBV4-2 with TRBJ2-2; D is uncertain. This CDR3 has 17 residues. The V and J ends lost 0 bases and 4 bases respectively, with 15 bases between them. The germline V gene encodes CDR1 LGHNA and CDR2 YNFKEQ. The CDR3 DNA reads as TGTGCCAGCAGCCAAGATTGGGCTATTAAAGGCACCGGGGAGCTGTTTTTT. This gives the protein CASSQDWAIKGTGELFF.

The V and J genes are TRBV20-1 and TRBJ1-1; no clear D gene. Germline V gene sequence: CDR1 DFQATT, CDR2 SNEGSKA (reference sequence). CDR3 length: 11 amino acids. The V end was cut by 5 bases, the J end by 5 bases, with 9 bases between. This chain's CDR3 is CSAVPRTEAFF. CDR3 bases: TGCAGTGCTGTACCCAGGACTGAAGCTTTCTTT.

This clone came up a few times. The gene calls are TRBV4-1 and TRBJ2-7; the match to TRBD1 covers 9 bases. The CDR3 is 17 residues long. V dropped 0 bases and J dropped 6; count of bases not matched to a gene: 12. Germline CDR1 and CDR2: MGHRA and YSYEKL. CDR3 region: CASSQDIGTGRMVEQYF. CDR3 sequence (DNA): TGCGCCAGCAGCCAAGACATAGGGACAGGGAGGATGGTCGAGCAGTACTTC.

The chain links TRBV5-4 to TRBJ2-7; 7 bases are a match to TRBD2. This CDR3 contains 11 residues. With V trimmed by 3 bases and J by 6 bases, 0 bases remained unmatched. CDR1 is SGHNT and CDR2 is YYREEE in the germline V gene (reference sequence). The CDR3 sequence is CASSWGGEQYF. The CDR3 DNA reads TGTGCCAGCAGCTGGGGGGGCGAGCAGTACTTC.

This chain uses TRBV6-5 with TRBJ1-1, with 7 bases that match TRBD1. Looked up from germline, CDR1 is MNHEY and CDR2 is SVGAGI. This CDR3 contains 15 residues. V lost 6 bases, J lost 4 bases, and 11 bases stayed unmatched. CDR3 nucleotides: TGTGCCAGCAGGGGCAGGACAGGCGGGAGCACTGAAGCTTTCTTT. It specifies CASRGRTGGSTEAFF.

V gene TRBV7-8 combines with J gene TRBJ1-2; the match to TRBD1 covers 7 bases. Germline trimming cut 3 bases from V and 0 bases from J; bases unmatched to any gene: 1. This CDR3 comprises 14 residues. Germline loops: CDR1 SGHVS, CDR2 FQNEAQ. The CDR3, as DNA: TGTGCCAGCAGCTTTACAGGGGCTAACTATGGCTACACCTTC. Its protein is CASSFTGANYGYTF. Drawing the rest from reference TRBV7-8 and TRBJ1-2, the complete variable domain is GAGVSQSPRYKVAKRGQDVALRCDPISGHVSLFWYQQALGQGPEFLTYFQNEAQLDKSGLPSDRFFAERPEGSVSTLKIQRTQQEDSAVYLCASSFTGANYGYTFGSGTRLTVV.

The gene calls are TRBV5-1 and TRBJ2-1; D is uncertain. Germline V CDR1 and CDR2: SGHRS, YFSETQ. V was shortened by 0 bases and J by 8 bases, with 3 bases between the two germline ends. The CDR3 extends over 11 amino acids. CDR3 protein: CASSLAYEQFF. The CDR3 nucleotides are TGCGCCAGCAGCTTGGCCTATGAGCAGTTCTTC.

The rearrangement joins TRBV7-6 to TRBJ1-4; D uncertain. Trimming pared 1 base from V and 0 bases from J, leaving 9 bases between. Germline V gene lookup returns CDR1 SGHVS and CDR2 FNYEAQ. This CDR3 is built from 16 residues. The CDR3 DNA reads as TGTGCCAGCAGCTTAGATGTGGCGGCAACTAATGAAAAACTGTTTTTT. This translates into CASSLDVAATNEKLFF.

DNA for the CDR3: TGTGCCAGCGAAAGGAATCCCAATAACTATGGCTACACCTTC. This translates into CASERNPNNYGYTF. This chain joins TRBV6-5 and TRBJ1-2, with D unclear. This CDR3 has 14 amino acids. Per germline, CDR1 MNHEY and CDR2 SVGAGI. V shed 8 bases and J shed 1 base, with 14 bases lying between them.

This chain joins TRBV15 and TRBJ1-1; maybe TRBD1 (5 bases). Trimming pared 4 bases from V and 5 bases from J, leaving 11 bases between. Germline assignment: CDR1 LNHNV and CDR2 YYDKDF (reference sequence). This CDR3 is 13 amino acids long. The CDR3 DNA is TGTGCCACCAGCATCCGGGGCACAACTGAAGCTTTCTTT. Translation gives CATSIRGTTEAFF.

This chain connects TRBV29-1 to TRBJ2-3, with 8 nucleotides matching TRBD1. V lost 4 bases, J lost 3 bases, and 3 bases stayed unmatched. The CDR3 spans 13 residues. CDR1 is SQVTM and CDR2 is ANQGSEA in the germline V gene. The CDR3 nucleotides read TGCAGCGTTGGCGGACAGGGAACAGATACGCAGTATTTT. Its protein is CSVGGQGTDTQYF.